This T cell receptor beta chain was sequenced for a study of blood T cells in healthy people across ages. Together with a sample-barcoded 5' primer, a J-beta primer mix was included in a second PCR lasting about 7 to 11 cycles. TCRdb reprocessed the 5' RACE reads with MiXCR, giving one entry per CDR3 protein. The sample shows 850,000 to 1,100,000 distinct CDR3 sequences, roughly two fifths of them seen only once. V lost 7 bases to trimming and J lost 4 bases; unmatched junction nucleotides: 5. The CDR3 contains 13 residues. Per the germline V gene, CDR1 is SGHAT and CDR2 is FQNNGV. The TCR sequence derives from a man between 18 and 35 years old in good health. The chain links TRBV11-2 to TRBJ1-1; 8 nucleotides agree with TRBD1. The sequencing input was blood. The CDR3 DNA reads as TGTGCCAGCAACGGACAGGGCGGCACTGAAGCTTTCTTT. It is translated as CASNGQGGTEAFF.